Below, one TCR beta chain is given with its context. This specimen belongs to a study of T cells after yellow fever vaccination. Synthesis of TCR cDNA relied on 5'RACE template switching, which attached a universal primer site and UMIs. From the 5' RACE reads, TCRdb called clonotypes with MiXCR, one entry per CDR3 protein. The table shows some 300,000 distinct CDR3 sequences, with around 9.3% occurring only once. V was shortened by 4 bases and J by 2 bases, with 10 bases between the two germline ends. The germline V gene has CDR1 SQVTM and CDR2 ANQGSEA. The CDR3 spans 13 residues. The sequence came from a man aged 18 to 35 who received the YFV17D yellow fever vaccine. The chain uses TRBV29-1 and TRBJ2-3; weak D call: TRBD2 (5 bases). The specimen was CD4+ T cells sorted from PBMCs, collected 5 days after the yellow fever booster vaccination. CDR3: CSVGGYLTDTQYF. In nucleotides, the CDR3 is TGCAGCGTTGGAGGGTATCTCACAGATACGCAGTATTTT.